Sequencing of this T cell receptor beta chain was carried out in a study of T-cell reconstitution after alpha-beta-depleted transplantation in children. Unique molecular identifiers were incorporated into the prepared TCRbeta library. TCRdb analysed the PCR reads with MiXCR anew, one entry per CDR3 protein. This sample has approximately 390,000 distinct CDR3 sequences; 11% occur once, and the top ten carry approximately 5%. This clonotype was counted only a few times. The V gene lost 0 bases and the J gene lost 8 bases, with 14 bases spanning the gap. The germline V gene encodes CDR1 GTSNPN and CDR2 SVGIG (reference sequence). This CDR3 has 14 residues.

The source material was PBMCs from the stem cell graft donor, sampled from the stem cell graft. The origin of this receptor is a human donor who donated a stem cell graft to a child with acute myeloid leukemia. The chain carries TRBV30 and TRBJ2-1, with no clear D. The CDR3 DNA reads as TGTGCCTGGAGTGTCTTCTCAGGTGGGGATGAGCAGTTCTTC. Protein: CAWSVFSGGDEQFF. Filled out from reference TRBV30 and TRBJ2-1, the complete variable domain reads SQTIHQWPATLVQPVGSPLSLECTVEGTSNPNLYWYRQAAGRGLQLLFYSVGIGQISSEVPQNLSASRPQDRQFILSSKKLLLSDSGFYLCAWSVFSGGDEQFFGPGTRLTVL.